This record covers a single TCR beta chain. Its antigen remains unidentified. The V segment lost 4 bases and the J segment 3 bases; nucleotides outside the gene matches: 6. The CDR3 length is 15 residues. Germline CDR1 and CDR2: MNHNY and SVGAGI (reference sequence). The entry originates in a study of shared clonotypes between healthy human individuals. The repertoire was sequenced with immunoSEQ multiplex PCR; TCRdb's copy has only in-frame clones and lacks some. The profile shows approximately 1.5 million clones, 98% to 99% of them singletons. Findings and limits, study-wide: Generally, naive subsets came out with larger estimated richness than memory subsets.

The specimen was naive CD4+ T cells sorted from blood. Subset here: CD45RA+ positively selected. V is TRBV6-6 and J is TRBJ1-5; 7 nucleotides line up with TRBD1. The sequence derives from a man aged 30 to 45 in good health. CDR3 bases: TGTGCCAGCAGTTGGGACAGCCAATACAATCAGCCCCAGCATTTT. It encodes CASSWDSQYNQPQHF.